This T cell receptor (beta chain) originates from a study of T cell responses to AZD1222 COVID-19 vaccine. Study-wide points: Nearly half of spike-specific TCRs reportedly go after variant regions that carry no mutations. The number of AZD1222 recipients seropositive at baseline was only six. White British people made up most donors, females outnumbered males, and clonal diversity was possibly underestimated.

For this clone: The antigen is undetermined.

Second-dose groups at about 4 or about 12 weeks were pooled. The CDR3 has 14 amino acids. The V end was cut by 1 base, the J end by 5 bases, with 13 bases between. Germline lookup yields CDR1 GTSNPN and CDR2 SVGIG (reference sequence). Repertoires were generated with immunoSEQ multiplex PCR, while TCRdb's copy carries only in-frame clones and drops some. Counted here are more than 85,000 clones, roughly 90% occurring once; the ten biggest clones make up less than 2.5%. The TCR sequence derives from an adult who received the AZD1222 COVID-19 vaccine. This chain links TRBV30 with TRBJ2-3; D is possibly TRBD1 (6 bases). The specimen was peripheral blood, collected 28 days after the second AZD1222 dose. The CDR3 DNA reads TGTGCCTGGAGTGCGCTCCACAGGGTAGATACGCAGTATTTT. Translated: CAWSALHRVDTQYF. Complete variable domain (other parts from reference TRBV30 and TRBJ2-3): SQTIHQWPATLVQPVGSPLSLECTVEGTSNPNLYWYRQAAGRGLQLLFYSVGIGQISSEVPQNLSASRPQDRQFILSSKKLLLSDSGFYLCAWSALHRVDTQYFGPGTRLTVL.